This entry lists 9 T cell receptor beta chains sequenced from one sample in a study of radiation and T cells in renal cell carcinoma. Noted treatment: treatment-naive control, cytoreductive nephrectomy. Assay: immunoSEQ multiplex PCR; the TCRdb copy retains only in-frame clones and omits some. Of roughly 10,000 clones listed, more than 50% are singletons. The source material was tumor tissue, sampled from a patient whose treatment was nephrectomy without radiotherapy. The source is a man in his forties with renal cell carcinoma.

This clone was seen just once. This chain joins TRBV7-9 and TRBJ2-5, with TRBD1 identical over 7 bases. Germline assignment: CDR1 SEHNR and CDR2 FQNEAQ (reference sequence). The CDR3 totals 13 residues. The V and J ends lost 4 bases and 7 bases, in that order; junction bases with no gene match: 6. This CDR3 is CASSSTGQGTQYF. CDR3 DNA: TGTGCCAGCAGCTCGACAGGGCAGGGGACCCAGTACTTC.

V is TRBV19 and J is TRBJ2-2; TRBD2 matches at 9 bases. Germline V CDR1 and CDR2: LNHDA, SQIVND (reference sequence). With 5 bases clipped from V and 4 bases from J, the junction kept 8 bases outside the gene matches. CDR3 length: 16 amino acids. The chain's CDR3 is CASSPGLAWGTGELFF. The CDR3 DNA sequence: TGTGCCAGTAGTCCCGGACTAGCGTGGGGCACCGGGGAGCTGTTTTTT.

The chain couples TRBV2 to TRBJ2-1; weak D call: TRBD2 (6 bases). The V end was cut by 2 bases, the J end by 9 bases, with 17 bases between. Germline V gives CDR1 SNHLY, CDR2 FYNNEI. There are 15 residues in the CDR3. The CDR3 DNA reads TGTGCCAGCAGTGAATCGCTAGCCGCGGGGAGTGAGCAGTTCTTC. As protein: CASSESLAAGSEQFF.

This clone has only a few counts. The CDR3 sequence: CASSLAELDPLGSTDTQYF. DNA of the CDR3: TGTGCCAGCAGCTTAGCGGAACTGGACCCGCTTGGGAGCACAGATACGCAGTATTTT. The chain links TRBV7-2 to TRBJ2-3; D remains ambiguous. CDR1 and CDR2 from the germline V gene are SGHTA and FQGNSA. The V end lost 0 bases, the J end lost 0 bases, and 19 bases lay between the germline ends. The length of the CDR3 is 19 residues.

This clone was seen more than once but under ten times. V usage is TRBV7-2 and J usage is TRBJ2-2; no clear D gene. V shed 4 bases and J shed 3 bases, with 6 bases lying between them. This CDR3 comprises 13 residues. CDR1 and CDR2 (germline): SGHTA, FQGNSA. For the CDR3, the DNA is TGTGCCAGCAGCTGGACCGACACCGGGGAGCTGTTTTTT. This sequence encodes CASSWTDTGELFF.

The chain links TRBV7-9 to TRBJ2-7; D might be TRBD1 or TRBD2, each matching 5 bases. CDR3 length: 12 amino acids. The V end was cut by 5 bases, the J end by 6 bases, with 11 bases between. CDR1 SEHNR and CDR2 FQNEAQ come from the germline V gene (reference sequence). As DNA, the CDR3 is TGTGCCAGCAGCATCTCGAGGGGCGAGCAGTACGTC. Translation: CASSISRGEQYV.

This clone has a handful of counts. The rearrangement links TRBV5-4 to TRBJ2-1; D call uncertain. CDR3 length: 16 residues. The germline V gene has CDR1 SGHNT and CDR2 YYREEE (reference sequence). Trimming took 0 bases from V and 0 from J, leaving 10 bases between them. The CDR3 DNA reads as TGTGCCAGCAGCTTGGATTTGAGGAGCTCCTACAATGAGCAGTTCTTC. It translates to CASSLDLRSSYNEQFF.

The gene calls are TRBV19 and TRBJ1-4; D is possibly TRBD1 (6 bases). This CDR3 contains 16 residues. V lost 6 bases to trimming and J lost 8 bases, with 22 bases between them. Germline-derived CDR1 and CDR2 are LNHDA and SQIVND (reference sequence). CDR3 sequence reads: CASRPLIGGASEKLFF. In DNA, the CDR3 is TGTGCCAGTAGACCCCTGATAGGGGGGGCTTCGGAAAAACTGTTTTTT.

In its sample, this clone was seen once. CDR3 protein: CASSWTGTYGYTF. CDR3 nucleotide sequence: TGTGCCAGCAGTTGGACAGGGACCTATGGCTACACCTTC. V gene TRBV6-5 combines with J gene TRBJ1-2; 8 bases map to TRBD1. The CDR3 extends over 13 amino acids. Germline V lookup: CDR1 MNHEY, CDR2 SVGAGI. With V trimmed by 4 bases and J by 4 bases, 2 bases remained unmatched.